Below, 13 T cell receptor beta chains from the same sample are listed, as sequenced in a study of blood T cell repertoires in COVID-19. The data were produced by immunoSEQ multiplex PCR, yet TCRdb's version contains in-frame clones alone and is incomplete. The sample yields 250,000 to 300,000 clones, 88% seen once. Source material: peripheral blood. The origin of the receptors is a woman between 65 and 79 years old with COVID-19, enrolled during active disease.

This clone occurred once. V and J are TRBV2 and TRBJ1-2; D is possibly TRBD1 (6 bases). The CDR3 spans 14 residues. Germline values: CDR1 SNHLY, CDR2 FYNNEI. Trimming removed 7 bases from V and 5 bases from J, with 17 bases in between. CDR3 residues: CASKGRGRGYGYTF. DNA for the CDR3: TGTGCCAGCAAGGGACGGGGCAGGGGATATGGCTACACCTTC.

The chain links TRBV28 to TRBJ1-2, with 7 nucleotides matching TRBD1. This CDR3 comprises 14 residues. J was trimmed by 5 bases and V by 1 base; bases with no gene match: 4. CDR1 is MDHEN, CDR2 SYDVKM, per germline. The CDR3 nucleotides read TGTGCCAGCAGTTTATCGGGACAGATTTATGGCTACACCTTC. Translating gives CASSLSGQIYGYTF.

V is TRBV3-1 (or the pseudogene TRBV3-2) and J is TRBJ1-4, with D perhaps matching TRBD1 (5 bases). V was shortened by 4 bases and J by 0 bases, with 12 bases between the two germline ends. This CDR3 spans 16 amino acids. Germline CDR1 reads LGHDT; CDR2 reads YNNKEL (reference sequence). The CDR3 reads CASSPRGGATNEKLFF. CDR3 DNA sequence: TGTGCCAGCAGCCCCCGGGGGGGGGCAACTAATGAAAAACTGTTTTTT.

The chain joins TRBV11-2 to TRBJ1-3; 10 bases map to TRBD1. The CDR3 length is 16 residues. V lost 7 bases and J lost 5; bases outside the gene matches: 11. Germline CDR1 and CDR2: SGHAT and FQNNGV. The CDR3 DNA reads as TGTGCCAGCACCCAAAGCAGGGGACAGGGGAGAAACACCATATATTTT. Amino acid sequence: CASTQSRGQGRNTIYF.

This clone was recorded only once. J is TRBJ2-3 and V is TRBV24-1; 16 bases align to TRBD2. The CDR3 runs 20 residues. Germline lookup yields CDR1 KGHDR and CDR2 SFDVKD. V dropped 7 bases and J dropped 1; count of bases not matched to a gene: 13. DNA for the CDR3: TGTGCCACCAGCCCAGTACCGGGACTAGCGGGAGGGGCAGGCACAGATACGCAGTATTTT. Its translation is CATSPVPGLAGGAGTDTQYF.

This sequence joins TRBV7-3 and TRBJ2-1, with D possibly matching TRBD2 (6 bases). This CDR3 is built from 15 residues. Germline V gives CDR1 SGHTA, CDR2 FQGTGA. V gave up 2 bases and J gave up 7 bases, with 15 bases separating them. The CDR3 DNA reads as TGTGCCAGCAGCTTAGTTGGGCTGGCGGGAAATGAGCAGTTCTTC. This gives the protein CASSLVGLAGNEQFF. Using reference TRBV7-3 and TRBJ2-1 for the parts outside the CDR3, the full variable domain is GAGVSQTPSNKVTEKGKYVELRCDPISGHTALYWYRQSLGQGPEFLIYFQGTGAADDSGLPNDRFFAVRPEGSVSTLKIQRTERGDSAVYLCASSLVGLAGNEQFFGPGTRLTVL.

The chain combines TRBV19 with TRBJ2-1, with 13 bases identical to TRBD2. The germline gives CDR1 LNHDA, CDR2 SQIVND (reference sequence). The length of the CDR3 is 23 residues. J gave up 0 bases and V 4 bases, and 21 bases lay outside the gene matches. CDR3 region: CASSTGQGGRLAGGLGSYNEQFF. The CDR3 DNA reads TGTGCCAGTAGTACGGGACAGGGGGGTCGACTAGCGGGAGGTTTAGGCTCCTACAATGAGCAGTTCTTC.

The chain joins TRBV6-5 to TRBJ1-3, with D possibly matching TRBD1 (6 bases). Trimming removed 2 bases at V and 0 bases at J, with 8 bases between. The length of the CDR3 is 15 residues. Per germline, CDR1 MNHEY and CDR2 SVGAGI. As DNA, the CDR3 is TGTGCCAGCAGTTACCGGGACACCTCTGGAAACACCATATATTTT. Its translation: CASSYRDTSGNTIYF.

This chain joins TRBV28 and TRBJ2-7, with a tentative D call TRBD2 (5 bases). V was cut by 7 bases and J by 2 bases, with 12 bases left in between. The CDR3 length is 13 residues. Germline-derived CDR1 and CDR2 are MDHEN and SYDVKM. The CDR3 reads CASIPRVPYEQYF. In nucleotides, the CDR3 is TGTGCCAGCATCCCGCGGGTACCCTACGAGCAGTACTTC.

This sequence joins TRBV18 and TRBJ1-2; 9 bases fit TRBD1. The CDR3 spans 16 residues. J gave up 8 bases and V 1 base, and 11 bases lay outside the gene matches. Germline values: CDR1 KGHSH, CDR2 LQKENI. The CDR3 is CASSPRTGESVGGYTF. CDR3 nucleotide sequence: TGTGCCAGCTCACCACGGACAGGGGAGAGTGTAGGGGGCTACACCTTC.

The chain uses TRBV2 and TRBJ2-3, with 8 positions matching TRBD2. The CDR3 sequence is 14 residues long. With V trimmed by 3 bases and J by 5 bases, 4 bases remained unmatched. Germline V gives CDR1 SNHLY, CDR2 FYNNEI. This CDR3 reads CASSDGLAIDTQYF. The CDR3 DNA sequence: TGTGCCAGCAGTGATGGACTAGCAATAGATACGCAGTATTTT.

CDR3 nucleotide sequence: TGTGCCAGCAGCCAAACGACTTCAGGGTCCCTACCGCCTGATGGCTACACCTTC. Amino acid sequence: CASSQTTSGSLPPDGYTF. The V and J genes are TRBV3-1 (or the pseudogene TRBV3-2) and TRBJ1-2, with TRBD1 as a possible D gene (5 bases). The CDR3 runs 18 residues. V lost 2 bases and J 6 bases, leaving 25 bases between the germline ends. The germline V gene encodes CDR1 LGHDT and CDR2 YNNKEL (reference sequence).

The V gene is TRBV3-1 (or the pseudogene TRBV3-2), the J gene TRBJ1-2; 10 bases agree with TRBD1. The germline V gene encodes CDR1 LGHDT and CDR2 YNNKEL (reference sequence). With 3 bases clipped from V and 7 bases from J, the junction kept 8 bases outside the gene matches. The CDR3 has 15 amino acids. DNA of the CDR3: TGTGCCAGCAGCCAGAGCGGGGACAGGGGCAGTGGCTACACCTTC. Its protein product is CASSQSGDRGSGYTF.